This T cell receptor (beta chain) was sequenced for a study of OX40 agonist ivuxolimab in advanced cancers. Study in general: Treatment of patients was with ivuxolimab, an agonistic anti-OX40 (CD134) antibody. Every 2 weeks, patients received ivuxolimab intravenously, dosed at 0.01 to 10 mg/kg.

Autoimmune disease history or systemic immunosuppression led to patient exclusion. Clones were sequenced by immunoSEQ multiplex PCR, and TCRdb holds only the in-frame ones, with some missing. The data hold tens of thousands of clones, with under 80% observed a single time. Study-wide findings and caveats: Clonal expansion by week 6 occurred in CD4+ and CD8+ blood T cells (at 0.1 to 3.0 mg/kg).

The CDR3 runs to 14 residues. V lost 4 bases, J lost 0 bases, and 10 bases lay in between. Germline-derived CDR1 and CDR2 are SGHVS and FNYEAQ. Of note for this clone: Its antigen is as yet unknown.

The sequenced sample was CD4+ or CD8+ T cells sorted from blood, obtained in a trial of the OX40 agonist ivuxolimab. The sequence was collected from an adult with an advanced solid tumor such as melanoma, head and neck, liver or kidney cancer. This chain uses TRBV7-6 with TRBJ2-7; D possibly corresponds to TRBD2 (6 bases). DNA of the CDR3: TGTGCCAGCAGCTACGGGAGCAACTCCTACGAGCAGTACTTC. This sequence encodes CASSYGSNSYEQYF.